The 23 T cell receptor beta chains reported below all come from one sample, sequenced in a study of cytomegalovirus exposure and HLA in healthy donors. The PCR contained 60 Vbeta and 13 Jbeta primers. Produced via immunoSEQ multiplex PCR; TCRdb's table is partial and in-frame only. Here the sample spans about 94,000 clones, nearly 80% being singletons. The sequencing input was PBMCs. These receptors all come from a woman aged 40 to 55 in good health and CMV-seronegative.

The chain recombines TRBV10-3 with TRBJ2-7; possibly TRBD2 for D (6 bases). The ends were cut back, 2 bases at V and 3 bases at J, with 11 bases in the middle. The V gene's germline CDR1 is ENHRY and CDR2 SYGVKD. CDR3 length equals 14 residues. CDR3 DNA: TGTGCCATCAGTGAGGGGGGGATCCTCTACGAGCAGTACTTC. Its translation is CAISEGGILYEQYF.

Here the CDR3 reads CSVVEVVETQYF. The CDR3 DNA follows: TGCAGCGTGGTTGAAGTAGTGGAGACCCAGTACTTC. The V gene is TRBV29-1, the J gene TRBJ2-5; D unresolved. Germline values: CDR1 SQVTM, CDR2 ANQGSEA. CDR3 length equals 12 residues. The V end lost 6 bases, the J end lost 5 bases, and 13 bases lay between the germline ends.

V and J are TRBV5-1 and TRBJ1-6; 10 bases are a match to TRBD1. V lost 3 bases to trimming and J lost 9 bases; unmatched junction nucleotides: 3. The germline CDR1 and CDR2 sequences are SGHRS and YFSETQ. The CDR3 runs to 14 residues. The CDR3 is CASSSGQGPSPLHF. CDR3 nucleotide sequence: TGCGCCAGCAGCTCGGGACAGGGGCCTTCACCCCTCCACTTT.

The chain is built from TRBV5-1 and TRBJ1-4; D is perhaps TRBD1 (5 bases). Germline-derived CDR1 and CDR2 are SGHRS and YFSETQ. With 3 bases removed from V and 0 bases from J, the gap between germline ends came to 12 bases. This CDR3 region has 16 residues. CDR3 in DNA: TGCGCCAGCAGCTACACAGGCACCGCAACTAATGAAAAACTGTTTTTT. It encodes CASSYTGTATNEKLFF.

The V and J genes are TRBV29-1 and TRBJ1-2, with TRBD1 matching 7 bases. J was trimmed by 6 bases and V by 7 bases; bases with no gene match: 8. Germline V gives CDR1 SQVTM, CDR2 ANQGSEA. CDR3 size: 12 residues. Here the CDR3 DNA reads TGCAGCGCCTCCCTCAGGGGGGATGGCTACACCTTC. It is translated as CSASLRGDGYTF.

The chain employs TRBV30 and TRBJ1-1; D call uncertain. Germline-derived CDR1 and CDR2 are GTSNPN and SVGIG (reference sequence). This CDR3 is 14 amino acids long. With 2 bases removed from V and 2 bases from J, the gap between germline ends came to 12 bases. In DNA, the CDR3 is TGTGCCTGGAGTTACGGACTCTTCAACACTGAAGCTTTCTTT. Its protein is CAWSYGLFNTEAFF.

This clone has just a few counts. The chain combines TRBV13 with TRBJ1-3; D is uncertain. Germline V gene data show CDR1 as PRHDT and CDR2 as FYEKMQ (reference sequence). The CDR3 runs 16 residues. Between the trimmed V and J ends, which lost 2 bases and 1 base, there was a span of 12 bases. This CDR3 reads CASSLRLGRSGNTIYF. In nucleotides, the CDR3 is TGTGCCAGCAGCTTACGACTGGGTCGGTCTGGAAACACCATATATTTT.

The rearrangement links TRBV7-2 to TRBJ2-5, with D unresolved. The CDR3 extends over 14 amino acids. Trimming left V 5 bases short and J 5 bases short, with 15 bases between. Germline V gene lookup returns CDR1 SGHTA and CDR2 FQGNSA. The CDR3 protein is CASSPLYFGETQYF. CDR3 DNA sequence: TGTGCCAGCAGCCCCCTGTATTTCGGGGAGACCCAGTACTTC.

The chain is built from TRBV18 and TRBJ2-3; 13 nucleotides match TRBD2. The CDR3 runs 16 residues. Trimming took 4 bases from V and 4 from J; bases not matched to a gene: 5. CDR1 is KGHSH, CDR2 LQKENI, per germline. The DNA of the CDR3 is TGTGCCAGCTCACTTACTAGCGGGGGGGCCTCAGATACGCAGTATTTT. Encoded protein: CASSLTSGGASDTQYF. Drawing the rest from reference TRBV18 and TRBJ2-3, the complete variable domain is NAGVMQNPRHLVRRRGQEARLRCSPMKGHSHVYWYRQLPEEGLKFMVYLQKENIIDESGMPKERFSAEFPKEGPSILRIQQVVRGDSAAYFCASSLTSGGASDTQYFGPGTRLTVL.

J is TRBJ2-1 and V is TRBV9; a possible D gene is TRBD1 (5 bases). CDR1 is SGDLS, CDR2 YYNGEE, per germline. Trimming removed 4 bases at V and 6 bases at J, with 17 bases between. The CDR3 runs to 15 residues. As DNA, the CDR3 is TGTGCCAGCAGCACCCATTCACAGGCGCCCAATGAGCAGTTCTTC. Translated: CASSTHSQAPNEQFF. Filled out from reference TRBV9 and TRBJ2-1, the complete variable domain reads DSGVTQTPKHLITATGQRVTLRCSPRSGDLSVYWYQQSLDQGLQFLIQYYNGEERAKGNILERFSAQQFPDLHSELNLSSLELGDSALYFCASSTHSQAPNEQFFGPGTRLTVL.

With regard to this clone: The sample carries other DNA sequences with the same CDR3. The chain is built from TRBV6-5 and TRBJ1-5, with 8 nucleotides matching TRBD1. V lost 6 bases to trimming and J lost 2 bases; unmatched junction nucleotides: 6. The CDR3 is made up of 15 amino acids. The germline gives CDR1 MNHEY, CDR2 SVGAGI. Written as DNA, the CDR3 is TGTGCCAGCAGCCGCGACAGGGGCGGCAATCAGCCCCAGCATTTT. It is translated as CASSRDRGGNQPQHF.

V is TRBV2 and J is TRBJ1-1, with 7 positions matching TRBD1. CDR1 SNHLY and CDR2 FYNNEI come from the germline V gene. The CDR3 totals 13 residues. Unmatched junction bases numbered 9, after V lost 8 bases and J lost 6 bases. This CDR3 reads CASVENRGSEAFF. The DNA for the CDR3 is TGTGCCAGCGTGGAGAACAGGGGCTCTGAAGCTTTCTTT.

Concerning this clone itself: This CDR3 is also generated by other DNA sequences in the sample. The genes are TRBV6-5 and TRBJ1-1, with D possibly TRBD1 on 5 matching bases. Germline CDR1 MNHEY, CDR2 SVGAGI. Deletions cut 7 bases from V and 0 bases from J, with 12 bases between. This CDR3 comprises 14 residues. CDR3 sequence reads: CASNGKGVNTEAFF. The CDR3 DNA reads TGTGCCAGCAATGGTAAAGGGGTGAACACTGAAGCTTTCTTT.

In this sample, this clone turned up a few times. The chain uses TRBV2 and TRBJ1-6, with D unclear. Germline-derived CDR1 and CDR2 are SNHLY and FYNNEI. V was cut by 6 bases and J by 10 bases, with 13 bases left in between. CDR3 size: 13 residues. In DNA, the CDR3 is TGTGCCAGCAGGGGGAGAGGGAGCTCACCCCTCCACTTT. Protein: CASRGRGSSPLHF.

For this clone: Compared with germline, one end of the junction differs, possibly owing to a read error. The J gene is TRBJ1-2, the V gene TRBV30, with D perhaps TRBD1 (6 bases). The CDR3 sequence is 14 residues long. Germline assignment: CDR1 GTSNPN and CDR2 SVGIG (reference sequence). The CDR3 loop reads CASTHLPGGTGYPF. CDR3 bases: TGTGCTTCCACTCACCTCCCGGGGGGCACTGGCTACCCCTTC.

CDR3 coding DNA: TGCGCCAGCAGCTTGTTCGTGGGGCCAGATACGCAGTATTTT. Protein: CASSLFVGPDTQYF. This chain joins TRBV5-1 and TRBJ2-3, with D possibly TRBD1 on 5 matching bases. This CDR3 comprises 14 residues. The V gene lost 1 base and the J gene lost 4 bases, with 10 bases spanning the gap. The V gene's germline CDR1 is SGHRS and CDR2 YFSETQ.

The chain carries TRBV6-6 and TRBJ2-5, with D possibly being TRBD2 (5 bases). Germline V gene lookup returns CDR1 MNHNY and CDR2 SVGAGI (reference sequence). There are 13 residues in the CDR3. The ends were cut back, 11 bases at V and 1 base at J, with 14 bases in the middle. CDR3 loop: CASGYGVQETQYF. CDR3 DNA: TGTGCCTCGGGATATGGGGTCCAAGAGACCCAGTACTTC.

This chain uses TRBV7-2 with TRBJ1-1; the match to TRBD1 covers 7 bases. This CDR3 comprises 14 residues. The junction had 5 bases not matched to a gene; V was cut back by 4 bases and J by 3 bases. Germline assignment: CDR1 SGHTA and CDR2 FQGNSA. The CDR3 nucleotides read TGTGCCAGCAGCTCACAGGGACAGCACACTGAAGCTTTCTTT. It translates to CASSSQGQHTEAFF.

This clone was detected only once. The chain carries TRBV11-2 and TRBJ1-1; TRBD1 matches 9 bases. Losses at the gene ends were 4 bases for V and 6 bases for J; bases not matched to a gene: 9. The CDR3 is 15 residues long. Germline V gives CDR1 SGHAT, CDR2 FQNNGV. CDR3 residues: CASSSRYGTGSEAFF. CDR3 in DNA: TGTGCCAGCAGCTCCAGATACGGGACAGGGTCTGAAGCTTTCTTT.

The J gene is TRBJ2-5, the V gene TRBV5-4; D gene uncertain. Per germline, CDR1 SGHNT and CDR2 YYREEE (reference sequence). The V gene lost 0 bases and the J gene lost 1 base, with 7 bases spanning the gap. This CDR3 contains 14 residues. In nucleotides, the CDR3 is TGTGCCAGCAGCTTGGCAGGTGCCCAAGAGACCCAGTACTTC. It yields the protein CASSLAGAQETQYF.

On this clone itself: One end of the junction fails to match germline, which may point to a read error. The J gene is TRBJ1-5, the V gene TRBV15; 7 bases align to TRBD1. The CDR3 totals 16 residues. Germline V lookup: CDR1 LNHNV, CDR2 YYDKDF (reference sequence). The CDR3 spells CATSRDGRDSNQPQNF. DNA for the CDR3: TGTGCCACCAGCAGAGATGGCCGGGACAGTAATCAGCCCCAGAATTTT.

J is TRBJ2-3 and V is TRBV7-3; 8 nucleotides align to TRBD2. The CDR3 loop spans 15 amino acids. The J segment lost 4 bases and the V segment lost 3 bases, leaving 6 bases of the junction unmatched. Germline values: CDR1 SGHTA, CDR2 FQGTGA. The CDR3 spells CASSFGLAASDTQYF. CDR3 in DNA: TGTGCCAGCAGCTTCGGACTAGCCGCGTCAGATACGCAGTATTTT. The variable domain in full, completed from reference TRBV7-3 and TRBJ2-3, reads GAGVSQTPSNKVTEKGKYVELRCDPISGHTALYWYRQSLGQGPEFLIYFQGTGAADDSGLPNDRFFAVRPEGSVSTLKIQRTERGDSAVYLCASSFGLAASDTQYFGPGTRLTVL.

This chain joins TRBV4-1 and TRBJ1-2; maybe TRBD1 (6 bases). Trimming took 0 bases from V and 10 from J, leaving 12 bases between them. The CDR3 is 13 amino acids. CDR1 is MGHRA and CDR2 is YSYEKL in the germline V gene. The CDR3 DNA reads TGCGCCAGCAGCCAAGACACAGGGTACGACTACACCTTC. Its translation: CASSQDTGYDYTF.